This TCR beta chain stems from a study of a mutant IDH1 vaccine in newly diagnosed glioma. The assay was immunoSEQ multiplex PCR, and TCRdb's table has in-frame clones only and misses some. The sample includes approximately 110,000 clones, under 90% of them seen just once. Described time point: week 11, during vaccination. The study gave 300 ug of mutant IDH1 20-mer peptide per vaccine dose, with topical imiquimod. For this clone: Its antigen is as yet unknown.

Deletions cut 2 bases from V and 3 bases from J, with 9 bases between. Germline V CDR1 and CDR2: SGHRS, YFSETQ. The CDR3 extends over 13 amino acids. The TCR sequence derives from a woman aged 50 to 65 with glioma. The V and J genes are TRBV5-1 and TRBJ2-7; D is undetermined. The specimen was PBMCs, collected from a glioma patient whose treatment included an IDH1 peptide vaccine. The CDR3 coding sequence is TGCGCCAGCAGCTTATCACCAGGCTACGAGCAGTACTTC. This codes for CASSLSPGYEQYF.